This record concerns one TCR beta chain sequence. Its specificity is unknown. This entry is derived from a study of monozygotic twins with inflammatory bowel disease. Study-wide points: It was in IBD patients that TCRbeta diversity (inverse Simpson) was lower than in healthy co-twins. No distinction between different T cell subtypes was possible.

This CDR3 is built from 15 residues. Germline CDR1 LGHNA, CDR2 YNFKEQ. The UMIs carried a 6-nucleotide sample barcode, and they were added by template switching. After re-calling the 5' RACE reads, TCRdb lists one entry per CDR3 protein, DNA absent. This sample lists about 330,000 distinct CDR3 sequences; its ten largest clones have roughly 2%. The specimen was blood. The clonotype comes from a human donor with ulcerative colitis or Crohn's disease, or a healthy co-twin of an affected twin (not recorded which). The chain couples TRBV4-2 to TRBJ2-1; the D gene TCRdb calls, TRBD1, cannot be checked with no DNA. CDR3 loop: CASSQDTGMTNEQFF.